This T cell receptor (beta chain) was identified during a study of T cells after posttransplantation cyclophosphamide (dated by TCRdb to about 2016). Regarding the complete study: The study tracked T cell repertoire reconstitution by TRB sequencing after myeloablative bone marrow transplantation using posttransplantation cyclophosphamide as GVHD prophylaxis. Antigen receptor sequencing covered samples from some 36 PTCy-treated patients and over 15 of their related bone marrow donors. Blood from every one of the 30 to 40 PTCy patients who had 1-year posttransplant specimens underwent TRB sequencing. In 3 patients, up to about 3 additional blood samples taken between 2 and 5.2 years after transplant also underwent TRB sequencing, as did pretransplant blood from 4 patients. Because TRA and TRB clonality correlated tightly in some ten samples, later TCR analyses were limited to TRB. Public TRB sequences were compared against a database of over 3,600 sequences linked to responses to pathogens, tumor antigens, self-antigens and alloantigens. The investigation overall reported the following: Across a few dozen patients, TRB clonality was highly associated with recipient CMV seropositivity and CMV reactivation, and diversity in PTCy patients was similar to diversity in CNI/methotrexate controls. Donor-recipient similarity was low at 1-2 months but increased during the first year, and donor CD8+ memory clones often dominated later blood repertoires. The TRB repertoires of T cells infiltrating skin or the GI tract showed only limited overlap with the TRB repertoires found in blood.

TRB sequencing was run on genomic DNA with either the immunoSEQ assay at survey resolution or the hsTCRB kit. The authors' analysis ran thus. Initial read processing used immunoSEQ software, and repertoire analyses used the LymphoSeq R package. Clonality was computed as 1 minus normalized Shannon entropy, and a Gini coefficient was also calculated for each TRB dataset. To infer phenotypes in unsorted samples, TRB sequences from sorted subsets of the recipient or donor were mapped onto unsorted samples from the same recipient. The source is immuneACCESS, and TCRdb retained only in-frame sequences with V and J called. Part of the clones is not carried over; for the studies checked, unresolved V genes explain less than half of this, and the remainder is unexplained. For V, J and clone size, that table is used; D and trimming come from the DNA. The sample has some 17,000 clones on record, about 82% of them singletons. The top ten hold 2.8% of the sample.

V and J lose 2 bases and 8 bases, and a span of 10 bases separates them. CDR1 and CDR2, looked up from the germline V gene (reference sequence), are SEHNR and FQNEAQ. Reading from cysteine to phenylalanine, the CDR3 counts 13 amino acids. The CDR3 DNA has 39 bases and is translated from base 1. A control cohort of approximately 10 patients who had been given myeloablative marrow transplants with methotrexate plus a calcineurin inhibitor was sampled 1 year after transplant. Mononuclear cells from peripheral blood and bone marrow were separated by Ficoll-Hypaque density centrifugation and then cryopreserved. Points on this clone: It has no known antigen specificity. No qualities accompany the bases; no much larger clone lies one base away.

Sequencing was performed on PBMCs, taken 410 to 450 days after allogeneic stem cell transplant with calcineurin inhibitor and methotrexate. The chain is assembled from TRBV7-9 and TRBJ2-1; a weak D assignment points to TRBD1 (6 bases agree). The receptor comes from a male patient aged 30 to 40 who received an allogeneic stem cell transplant from an unrelated donor, was CMV-positive, and had acute and chronic GVHD. It is possible that, after a transplant, some T cells come from the graft donor. The CDR3 has the sequence CASSLQGNDEQFF. The nucleotide sequence reads TGTGCCAGCAGCTTACAGGGGAACGATGAGCAGTTCTTC. Beyond the CDR3, the reference TRBV7-9 and TRBJ2-1 genes provide the residues; the full variable domain reads: DTGVSQNPRHKITKRGQNVTFRCDPISEHNRLYWYRQTLGQGPEFLTYFQNEAQLEKSRLLSDRFSAERPKGSFSTLEIQRTEQGDSAMYLCASSLQGNDEQFFGPGTRLTVL.